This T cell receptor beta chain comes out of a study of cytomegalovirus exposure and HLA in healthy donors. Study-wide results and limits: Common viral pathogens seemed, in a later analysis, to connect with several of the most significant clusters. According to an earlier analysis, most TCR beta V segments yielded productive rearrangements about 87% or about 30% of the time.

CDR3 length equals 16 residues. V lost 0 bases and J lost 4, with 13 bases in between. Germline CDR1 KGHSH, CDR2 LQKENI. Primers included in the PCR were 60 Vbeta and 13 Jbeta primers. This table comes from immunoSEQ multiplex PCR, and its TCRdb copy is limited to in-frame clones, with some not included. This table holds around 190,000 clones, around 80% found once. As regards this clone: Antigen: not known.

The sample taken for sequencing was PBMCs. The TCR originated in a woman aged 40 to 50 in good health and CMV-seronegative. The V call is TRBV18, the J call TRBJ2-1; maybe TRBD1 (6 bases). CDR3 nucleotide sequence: TGTGCCAGCTCACCACCGATAGGGGGAAGTTACAATGAGCAGTTCTTC. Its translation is CASSPPIGGSYNEQFF.